Sequencing of this T cell receptor beta chain was carried out in a study of blood T cell repertoires in COVID-19. On the study more broadly: Researchers got acute and convalescent COVID-19 samples from the United States, Italy and Spain.

As processed by the authors: Researchers report that nucleated cell counts were estimated from reference gene primer amplification. The assay was immunoSEQ multiplex PCR, and TCRdb's table has in-frame clones only and misses some. The V and J calls and the clone size are those of that table, but D and trimming were determined from the DNA. The sample contains 400,000 to 550,000 clones, about 85% of which appear only once. Trimming cost V 4 bases and J 7 bases; bases outside gene matches: 6. The germline V gene encodes CDR1 SGHRS and CDR2 YFSETQ. The CDR3 consists of 13 residues. Participants spanned ages roughly 18 to 95 years and resided in 20 to 30 US areas. Assignment of participants to cohorts was predicated upon participant-reported clinical history.

The sequencing input was PBMCs or T cells enriched from blood (not recorded which). This rearrangement joins TRBV5-1 to TRBJ1-2; 8 nucleotides agree with TRBD1. The clonotype comes from a woman under 30 with acute COVID-19. The CDR3 DNA is TGCGCCAGCAGCGCAGATACAGGGGGTGGCTACACCTTC. Encoded protein: CASSADTGGGYTF.